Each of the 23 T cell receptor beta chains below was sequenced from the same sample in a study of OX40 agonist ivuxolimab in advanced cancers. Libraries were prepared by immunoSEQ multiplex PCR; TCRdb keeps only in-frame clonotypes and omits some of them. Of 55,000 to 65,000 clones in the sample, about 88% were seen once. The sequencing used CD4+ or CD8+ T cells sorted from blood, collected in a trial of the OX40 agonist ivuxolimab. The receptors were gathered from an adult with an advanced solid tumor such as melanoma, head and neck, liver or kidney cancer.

CDR3 in amino acids: CSATLPDTQYF. The CDR3 DNA reads TGCAGTGCTACGTTGCCAGATACGCAGTATTTT. The chain carries TRBV20-1 and TRBJ2-3; D gene unclear. CDR3 length: 11 amino acids. Trimming removed 4 bases at V and 4 bases at J, with 6 bases between. From germline, CDR1 is DFQATT and CDR2 SNEGSKA (reference sequence).

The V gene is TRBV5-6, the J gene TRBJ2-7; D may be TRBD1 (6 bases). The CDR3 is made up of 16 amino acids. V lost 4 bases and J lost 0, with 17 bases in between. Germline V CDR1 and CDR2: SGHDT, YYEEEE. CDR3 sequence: CASSGTGTPSSYEQYF. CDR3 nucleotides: TGTGCCAGCAGCGGGACCGGGACACCCAGCTCCTACGAGCAGTACTTC.

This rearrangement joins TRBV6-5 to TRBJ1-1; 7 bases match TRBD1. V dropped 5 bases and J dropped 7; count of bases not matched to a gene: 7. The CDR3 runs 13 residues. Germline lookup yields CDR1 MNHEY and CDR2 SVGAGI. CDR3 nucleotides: TGTGCCAGCAGTCGACAGGGTTTGAATGAAGCTTTCTTT. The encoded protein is CASSRQGLNEAFF.

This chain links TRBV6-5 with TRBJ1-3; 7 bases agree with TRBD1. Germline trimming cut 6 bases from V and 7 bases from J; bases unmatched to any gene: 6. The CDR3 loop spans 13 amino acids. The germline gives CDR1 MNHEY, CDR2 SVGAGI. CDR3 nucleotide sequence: TGTGCCAGCAGGGCGACAGGGTGGAACACCATATATTTT. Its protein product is CASRATGWNTIYF.

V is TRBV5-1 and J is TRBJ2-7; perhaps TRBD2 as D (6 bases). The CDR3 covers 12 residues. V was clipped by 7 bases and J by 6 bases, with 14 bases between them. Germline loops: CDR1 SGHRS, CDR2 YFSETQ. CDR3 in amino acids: CASFERGGEQYF. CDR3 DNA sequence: TGCGCCAGCTTCGAAAGGGGAGGCGAGCAGTACTTC. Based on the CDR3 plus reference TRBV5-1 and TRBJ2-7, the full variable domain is KAGVTQTPRYLIKTRGQQVTLSCSPISGHRSVSWYQQTPGQGLQFLFEYFSETQRNKGNFPGRFSGRQFSNSRSEMNVSTLELGDSALYLCASFERGGEQYFGPGTRLTVT.

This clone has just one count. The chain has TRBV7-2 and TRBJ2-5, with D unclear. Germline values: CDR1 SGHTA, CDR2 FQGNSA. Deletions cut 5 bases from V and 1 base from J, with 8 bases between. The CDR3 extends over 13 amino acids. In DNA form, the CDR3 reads TGTGCCAGCAGCACAAGGTCCCAAGAGACCCAGTACTTC. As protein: CASSTRSQETQYF.

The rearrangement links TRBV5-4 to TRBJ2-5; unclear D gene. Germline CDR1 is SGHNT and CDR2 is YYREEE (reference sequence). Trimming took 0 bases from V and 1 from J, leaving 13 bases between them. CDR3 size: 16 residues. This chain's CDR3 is CASSLAWGGVQETQYF. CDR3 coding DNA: TGTGCCAGCAGCTTGGCGTGGGGTGGGGTCCAAGAGACCCAGTACTTC.

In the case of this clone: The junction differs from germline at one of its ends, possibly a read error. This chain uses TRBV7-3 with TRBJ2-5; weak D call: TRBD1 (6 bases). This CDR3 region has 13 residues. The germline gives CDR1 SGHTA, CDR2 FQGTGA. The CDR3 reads CASGTSRDNPPDF. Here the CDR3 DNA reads TGTGCCAGCGGAACTAGTCGGGACAACCCACCTGACTTC.

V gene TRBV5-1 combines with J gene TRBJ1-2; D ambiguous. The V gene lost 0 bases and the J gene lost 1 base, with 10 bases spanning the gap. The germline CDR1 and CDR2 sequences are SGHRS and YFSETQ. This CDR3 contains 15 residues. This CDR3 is CASSLEADHNYGYTF. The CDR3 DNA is TGCGCCAGCAGCTTGGAGGCAGACCATAACTATGGCTACACCTTC.

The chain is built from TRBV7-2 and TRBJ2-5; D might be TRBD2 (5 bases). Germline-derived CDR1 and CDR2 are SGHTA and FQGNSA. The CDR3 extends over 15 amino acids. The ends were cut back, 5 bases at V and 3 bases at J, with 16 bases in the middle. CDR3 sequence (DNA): TGTGCCAGCAGCGGCAACGGAGGCGCGAAAGAGACCCAGTACTTC. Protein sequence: CASSGNGGAKETQYF.

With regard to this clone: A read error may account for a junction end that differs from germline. The DNA of the CDR3 is TGTGCCACCAGCACTATCGGACAGGAGACTCGCTATGGCCACACCTTC. This translates into CATSTIGQETRYGHTF. The J gene is TRBJ1-2, the V gene TRBV15, with TRBD1 identical over 7 bases. This CDR3 spans 16 amino acids. The germline gives CDR1 LNHNV, CDR2 YYDKDF (reference sequence).

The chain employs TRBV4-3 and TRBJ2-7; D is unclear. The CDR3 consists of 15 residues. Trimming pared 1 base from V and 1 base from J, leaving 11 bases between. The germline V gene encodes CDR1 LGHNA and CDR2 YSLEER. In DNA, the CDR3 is TGCGCCAGCAGCCAAGGTCCCGTAGGATCCTACGAGCAGTACTTC. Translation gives CASSQGPVGSYEQYF.

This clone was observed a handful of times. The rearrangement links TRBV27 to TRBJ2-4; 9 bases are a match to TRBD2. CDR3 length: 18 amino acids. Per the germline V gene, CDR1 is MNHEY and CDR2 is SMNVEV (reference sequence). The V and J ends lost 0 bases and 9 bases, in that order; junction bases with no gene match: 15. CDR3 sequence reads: CASSLSGTLRGRAFIQYF. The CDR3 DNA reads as TGTGCCAGCAGTTTATCGGGGACCTTACGCGGGAGGGCGTTCATTCAGTACTTC.

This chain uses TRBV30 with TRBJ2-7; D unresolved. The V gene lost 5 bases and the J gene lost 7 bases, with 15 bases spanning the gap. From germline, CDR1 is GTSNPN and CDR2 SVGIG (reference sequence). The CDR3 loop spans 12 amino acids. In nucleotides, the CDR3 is TGTGCCTGGGGCCCTAGGCCCTGGGAGCAGTACTTC. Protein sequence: CAWGPRPWEQYF.

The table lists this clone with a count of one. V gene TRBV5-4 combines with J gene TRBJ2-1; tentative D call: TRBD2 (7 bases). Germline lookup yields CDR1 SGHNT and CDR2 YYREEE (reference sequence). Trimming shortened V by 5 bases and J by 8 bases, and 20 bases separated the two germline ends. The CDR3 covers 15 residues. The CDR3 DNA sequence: TGTGCCAGCAGTATCCAAGGGGGGAGGGGTGATGAGCAGTTCTTC. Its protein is CASSIQGGRGDEQFF.

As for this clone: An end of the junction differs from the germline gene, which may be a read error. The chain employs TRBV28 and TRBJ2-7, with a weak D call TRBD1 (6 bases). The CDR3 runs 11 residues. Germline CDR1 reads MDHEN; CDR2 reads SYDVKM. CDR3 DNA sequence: TGTGCCAGCCGACAGGACCTACGAGCTGACTTC. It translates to CASRQDLRADF.

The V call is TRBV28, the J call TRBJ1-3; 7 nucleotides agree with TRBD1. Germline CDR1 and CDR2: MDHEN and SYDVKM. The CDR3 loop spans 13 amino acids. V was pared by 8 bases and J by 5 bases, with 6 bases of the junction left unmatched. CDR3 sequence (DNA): TGTGCCAGCCGGGGAGGGGGCAGAAACACCATATATTTT. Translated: CASRGGGRNTIYF.

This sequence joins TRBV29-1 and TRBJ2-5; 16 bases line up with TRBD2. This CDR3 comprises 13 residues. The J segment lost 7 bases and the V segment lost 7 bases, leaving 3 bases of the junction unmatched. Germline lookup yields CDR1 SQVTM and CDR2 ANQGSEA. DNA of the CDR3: TGCAGCGCGGGACTAGCGGGAGGGGTGACCCAGTACTTC. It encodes CSAGLAGGVTQYF.

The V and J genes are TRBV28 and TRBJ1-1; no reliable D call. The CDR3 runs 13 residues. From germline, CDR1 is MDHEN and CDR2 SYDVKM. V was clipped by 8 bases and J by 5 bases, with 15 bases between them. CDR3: CASLAARLTEAFF. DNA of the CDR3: TGTGCCAGCCTCGCAGCCAGATTAACTGAAGCTTTCTTT.

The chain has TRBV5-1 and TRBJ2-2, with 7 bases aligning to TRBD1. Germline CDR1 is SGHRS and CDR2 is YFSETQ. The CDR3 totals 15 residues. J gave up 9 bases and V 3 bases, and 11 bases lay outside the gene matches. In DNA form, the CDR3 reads TGCGCCAGCAGCTCCGGGACAGCATCCAACCGGGAGCTGTTTTTT. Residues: CASSSGTASNRELFF.

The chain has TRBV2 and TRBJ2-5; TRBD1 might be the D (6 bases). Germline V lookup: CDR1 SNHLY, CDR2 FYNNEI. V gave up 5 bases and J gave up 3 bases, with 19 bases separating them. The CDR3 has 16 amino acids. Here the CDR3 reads CASSKYLIDRKETQYF. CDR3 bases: TGTGCCAGCAGTAAATATCTAATCGACAGGAAAGAGACCCAGTACTTC. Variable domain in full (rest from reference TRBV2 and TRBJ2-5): EPEVTQTPSHQVTQMGQEVILRCVPISNHLYFYWYRQILGQKVEFLVSFYNNEISEKSEIFDDQFSVERPDGSNFTLKIRSTKLEDSAMYFCASSKYLIDRKETQYFGPGTRLLVL.

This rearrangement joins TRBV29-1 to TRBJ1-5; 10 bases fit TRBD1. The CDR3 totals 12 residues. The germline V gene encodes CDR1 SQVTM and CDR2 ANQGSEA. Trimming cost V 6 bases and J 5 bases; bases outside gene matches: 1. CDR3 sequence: CSVGTGDQPQHF. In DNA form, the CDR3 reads TGCAGCGTGGGGACAGGGGATCAGCCCCAGCATTTT. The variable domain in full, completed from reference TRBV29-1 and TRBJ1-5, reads SAVISQKPSRDICQRGTSLTIQCQVDSQVTMMFWYRQQPGQSLTLIATANQGSEATYESGFVIDKFPISRPNLTFSTLTVSNMSPEDSSIYLCSVGTGDQPQHFGDGTRLSIL.

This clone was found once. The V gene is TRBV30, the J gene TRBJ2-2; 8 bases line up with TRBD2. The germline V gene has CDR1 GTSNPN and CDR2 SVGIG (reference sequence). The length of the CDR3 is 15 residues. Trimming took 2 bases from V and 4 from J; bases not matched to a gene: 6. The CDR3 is CAWSRSGSTTGELFF. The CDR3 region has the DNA TGTGCCTGGAGTCGGAGCGGGAGTACCACCGGGGAGCTGTTTTTT.